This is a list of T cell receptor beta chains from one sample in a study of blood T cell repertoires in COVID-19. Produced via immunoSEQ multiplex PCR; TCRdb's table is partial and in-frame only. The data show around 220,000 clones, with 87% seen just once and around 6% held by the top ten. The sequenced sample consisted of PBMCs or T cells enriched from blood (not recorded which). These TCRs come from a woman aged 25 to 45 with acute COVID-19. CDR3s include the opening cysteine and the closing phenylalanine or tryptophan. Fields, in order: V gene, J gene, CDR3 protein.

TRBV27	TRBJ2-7	CASSLAGTSYEQYF
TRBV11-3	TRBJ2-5	CASSLTLGETQYF
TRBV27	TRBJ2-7	CASSPRQGPYEQYF
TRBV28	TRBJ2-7	CASRQGQGDGPYEQYF
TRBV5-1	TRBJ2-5	CASSSTSGDLGTQYF
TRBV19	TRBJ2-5	CASSTGTVYSEYQETQYF
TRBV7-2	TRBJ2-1	CASSLEAFSYNEQFF
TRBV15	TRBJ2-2	CATSRDWAWNTGELFF
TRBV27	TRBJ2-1	CASSLREGNNEQFF
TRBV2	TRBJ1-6	CASNNPTGNSPLHF
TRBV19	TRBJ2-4	CASSPMTGTKNIQYF
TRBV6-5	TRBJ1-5	CASSYGDRLSWPQHF
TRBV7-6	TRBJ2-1	CASSPTGNEQFF
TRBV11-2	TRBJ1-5	CASSLDWGGNQPQHF
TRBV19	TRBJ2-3	CASSIAASGTDTQYF
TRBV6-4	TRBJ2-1	CASSDSRVEWSEQFF
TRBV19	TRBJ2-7	CASSVTGTGFPYEQYF
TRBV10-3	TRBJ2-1	CAISELPATGGRNEQFF
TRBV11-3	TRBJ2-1	CASSLGLAGGPVGAPGEQFF
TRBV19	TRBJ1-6	CASSIPGDLDRYNSPLHF
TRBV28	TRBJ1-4	CASSPGTDVEKLFF
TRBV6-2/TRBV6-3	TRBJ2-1	CASSRLAGGLSYNEQFF
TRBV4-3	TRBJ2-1	CASSQDFSTSGTYNEQFF
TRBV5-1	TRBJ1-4	CASSLPGKGEKLFF
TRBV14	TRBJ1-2	CASSHTGPAFVPYGYTF
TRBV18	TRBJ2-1	CASSAGRSSYNEQFF
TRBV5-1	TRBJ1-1	CASSPDRDGGAFF
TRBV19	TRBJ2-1	CASTRAVRGSNEQFF
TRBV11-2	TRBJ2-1	CASSLEEAPPNEQFF
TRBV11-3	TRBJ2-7	CASSMQQGTEQYF
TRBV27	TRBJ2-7	CASSQKGGAYEQYF